What follows are 26 T cell receptor beta chains derived from one specimen sequenced in a study of Graves' ophthalmopathy and Graves' hyperthyroidism. Researchers took RNA transcripts and amplified TCR beta CDR3 regions from them. Second-round multiplex PCR came after a first-round RT-PCR that employed HTBI primers. One entry per CDR3 protein, called by TCRdb with MiXCR from the multiplex PCR reads. Of around 1.1 million distinct CDR3 sequences in the sample, 35% to 40% were seen once. The sample was peripheral blood or thyroid tissue (not recorded which). These receptors all stem from an adult man with Graves' hyperthyroidism.

The V call is TRBV13, the J call TRBJ1-2; 11 nucleotides line up with TRBD1. The CDR3 is 17 residues long. V shed 3 bases and J 1 base; nucleotides not matched to a gene: 7. The germline gives CDR1 PRHDT, CDR2 FYEKMQ (reference sequence). Written as DNA, the CDR3 is TGTGCCAGCAGCTTGCCCAAGGGGACAGGGGGTAACTATGGCTACACCTTC. This sequence encodes CASSLPKGTGGNYGYTF.

J is TRBJ1-5 and V is TRBV20-1; 7 positions agree with TRBD1. J gave up 6 bases and V 3 bases, and 11 bases lay outside the gene matches. The CDR3 sequence is 15 residues long. Germline values: CDR1 DFQATT, CDR2 SNEGSKA (reference sequence). CDR3 DNA sequence: TGCAGTGCTAGGTACGCACAGGGGATAGGTCAGCCCCAGCATTTT. Protein product: CSARYAQGIGQPQHF.

Points on this clonotype: Just one base apart from a much larger clone, this may be a read error. This chain connects TRBV5-1 to TRBJ1-1, with D possibly being TRBD1 (5 bases). V was shortened by 2 bases and J by 1 base, with 12 bases between the two germline ends. Germline values: CDR1 SGHRS, CDR2 YFSETQ. The CDR3 runs 15 residues. The CDR3 reads CASSFGGEGNTEAFF. CDR3 in DNA: TGCGCCAGCAGCTTTGGGGGTGAGGGGAACACTGAAGCTTTCTTT.

This clonotype occurred many times. V gene TRBV19 combines with J gene TRBJ1-1; D ambiguous. The CDR3 spans 12 residues. V was clipped by 8 bases and J by 4 bases, with 11 bases between them. Per the germline V gene, CDR1 is LNHDA and CDR2 is SQIVND (reference sequence). CDR3 residues: CASWKSRTEAFF. The CDR3, as DNA: TGTGCCAGTTGGAAGAGTCGCACTGAAGCTTTCTTT.

The gene calls are TRBV7-3 and TRBJ2-7; D gene ambiguous. Trimming stripped 3 bases from V and 7 bases from J, with 13 bases between. Germline values: CDR1 SGHTA, CDR2 FQGTGA. The CDR3 runs 13 residues. The CDR3 DNA sequence: TGTGCCAGCAGCTTTACAAACCCCTGGGAGCAGTACTTC. Translated, it gives CASSFTNPWEQYF.

This clonotype was seen many times. The genes are TRBV4-3 and TRBJ1-2, with D perhaps TRBD1 (6 bases). Trimming left V 4 bases short and J 8 bases short, with 20 bases between. The CDR3 spans 15 residues. CDR1 and CDR2 (germline): LGHNA, YSLEER. The CDR3 sequence: CASSLGMTGSGGYTF. CDR3 in DNA: TGCGCCAGCAGCCTAGGGATGACAGGCAGTGGGGGCTACACCTTC.

The chain joins TRBV20-1 to TRBJ2-7, with no clear D. With 2 bases removed from V and 5 bases from J, the gap between germline ends came to 7 bases. CDR3 size: 11 residues. Germline-derived CDR1 and CDR2 are DFQATT and SNEGSKA (reference sequence). The CDR3 nucleotides are TGCAGTGCTAGAATGGCCAACGAGCAGTACTTC. Protein sequence: CSARMANEQYF.

Only a few counts were recorded for this clonotype. The rearrangement uses TRBV19 and TRBJ2-7, with 8 bases fitting TRBD1. This CDR3 is 16 amino acids long. Germline CDR1 is LNHDA and CDR2 is SQIVND (reference sequence). V shed 2 bases, J shed 1 base, and the junction held 7 bases outside the gene matches. CDR3 coding DNA: TGTGCCAGTAGTATAAAAGCGACAGGGGCATCCTACGAGCAGTACTTC. It specifies CASSIKATGASYEQYF. Supplemented by reference TRBV19 and TRBJ2-7, the full variable domain reads DGGITQSPKYLFRKEGQNVTLSCEQNLNHDAMYWYRQDPGQGLRLIYYSQIVNDFQKGDIAEGYSVSREKKESFPLTVTSAQKNPTAFYLCASSIKATGASYEQYFGPGTRLTVT.

This clonotype was observed a handful of times. The V and J genes are TRBV5-6 and TRBJ2-7; either TRBD1 or TRBD2 may supply D (5 bases each). V lost 0 bases to trimming and J lost 0 bases, with 13 bases between them. Germline-derived CDR1 and CDR2 are SGHDT and YYEEEE. The CDR3 spans 16 residues. CDR3 residues: CASSLGDGPNSYEQYF. CDR3 DNA: TGTGCCAGCAGCTTGGGGGACGGGCCGAACTCCTACGAGCAGTACTTC.

As to this clonotype: This clone may be a read error of a much larger clone one base away. The chain links TRBV10-3 to TRBJ1-6, with D hard to call. Trimming removed 7 bases from V and 10 bases from J, with 26 bases in between. The CDR3 consists of 17 residues. Germline CDR1 is ENHRY and CDR2 is SYGVKD. CDR3 sequence reads: CAITPGSGRMTASPLHF. The CDR3 coding sequence is TGTGCCATCACCCCCGGGAGCGGGAGAATGACCGCATCACCCCTCCACTTT.

In regard to this clonotype: Possible read error: a much larger clone is one base away. V usage is TRBV12-3 or TRBV12-4 and J usage is TRBJ1-4, with a tentative D call TRBD1 (6 bases). The V gene lost 3 bases and the J gene lost 11 bases, with 16 bases spanning the gap. The CDR3 runs 14 residues. The CDR3 DNA is TGTGCCAGCAGTTTCGGGACACGAAAGAGGAAACTGTTTTTT. This encodes CASSFGTRKRKLFF.

The chain carries TRBV28 and TRBJ1-4; D call uncertain. Germline CDR1 reads MDHEN; CDR2 reads SYDVKM. The length of the CDR3 is 13 residues. V was clipped by 7 bases and J by 6 bases, with 12 bases between them. CDR3 region: CASNTFGDEKLFF. The CDR3 nucleotides read TGTGCCAGCAACACATTCGGCGATGAAAAACTGTTTTTT.

To note about this clonotype: At one end, the junction sequence differs from germline, possibly due to a read error. The chain is built from TRBV7-9 and TRBJ2-5; 9 bases are shared with TRBD1. The CDR3 contains 14 residues. Germline CDR1 and CDR2: SEHNR and FQNEAQ (reference sequence). The CDR3 DNA reads as TGTGTCAGCAGCCTGGACAGGGGACCCGAGACCCAGTACTTC. Translating gives CVSSLDRGPETQYF.

This clonotype was seen a few times. This chain joins TRBV20-1 and TRBJ1-1; unclear D gene. This CDR3 contains 11 residues. CDR1 and CDR2 from the germline V gene are DFQATT and SNEGSKA (reference sequence). V was cut by 3 bases and J by 7 bases, with 9 bases left in between. The CDR3 DNA is TGCAGTGCTAGTCAAGTCAGTGAAGCTTTCTTT. Amino acids: CSASQVSEAFF.

In the case of this clonotype: A much larger clone differs by one base, so this may be a read error. The V call is TRBV20-1, the J call TRBJ1-1; D uncertain. With 3 bases removed from V and 1 base from J, the gap between germline ends came to 15 bases. Germline V CDR1 and CDR2: DFQATT, SNEGSKA (reference sequence). The CDR3 length is 15 residues. CDR3 sequence reads: CSASVGWKENTEAFF. The DNA for the CDR3 is TGCAGTGCTAGCGTGGGGTGGAAGGAGAACACTGAAGCTTTCTTT.

This clonotype was observed a handful of times. The chain combines TRBV19 with TRBJ1-1; D is perhaps TRBD1 (5 bases). Germline V gene lookup returns CDR1 LNHDA and CDR2 SQIVND (reference sequence). The CDR3 spans 13 residues. Trimming took off 7 bases at V and 5 bases at J, with 14 bases between the two ends. The CDR3 coding sequence is TGTGCCAGTAAGGTACGGGGGTTGACTGAAGCTTTCTTT. Translating gives CASKVRGLTEAFF.

This chain connects TRBV25-1 to TRBJ1-6; a possible D gene is TRBD1 (6 bases). The CDR3 totals 15 residues. Germline CDR1 reads MGHDK; CDR2 reads SYGVNS. Trimming shortened V by 6 bases and J by 9 bases, and 18 bases separated the two germline ends. CDR3 in DNA: TGTGCCAGCAGACATGAACAGGGTTTTGGTTCACCCCTCCACTTT. Encoded protein: CASRHEQGFGSPLHF.

With regard to this clonotype: A much larger clone sits a single nucleotide away, making a read error possible. This chain connects TRBV5-5 to TRBJ1-1; tentatively, D is TRBD1 (5 bases). There are 16 residues in the CDR3. Germline V gene sequence: CDR1 SGHKS, CDR2 YYEKEE (reference sequence). CDR3 protein: CTSSQDLFGGETEAFF. DNA of the CDR3: TGTACCAGCAGCCAAGATCTGTTTGGAGGGGAGACTGAAGCTTTCTTT.

The J gene is TRBJ2-3, the V gene TRBV15; D remains unclear. CDR1 is LNHNV, CDR2 YYDKDF, per germline (reference sequence). The germline V and J ends were trimmed by 8 bases and 6 bases, with 15 bases remaining between them. The CDR3 contains 13 residues. The CDR3 nucleotides read TGTGCCACCCGACCCTGGGGTGAGGATACGCAGTATTTT. Its translation: CATRPWGEDTQYF.

Here the CDR3 reads CATSRDGGFRETQYF. The CDR3 DNA is TGTGCCACCAGCAGAGATGGGGGTTTTCGAGAGACCCAGTACTTC. The chain combines TRBV15 with TRBJ2-5; D might be TRBD1 or TRBD2, each matching 5 bases. CDR1 and CDR2 from the germline V gene are LNHNV and YYDKDF (reference sequence). Trimming left V 0 bases short and J 4 bases short, with 12 bases between. The CDR3 has 15 amino acids. The complete variable domain, with remaining parts taken from reference TRBV15 and TRBJ2-5, reads DAMVIQNPRYQVTQFGKPVTLSCSQTLNHNVMYWYQQKSSQAPKLLFHYYDKDFNNEADTPDNFQSRRPNTSFCFLDIRSPGLGDTAMYLCATSRDGGFRETQYFGPGTRLLVL.

On this clonotype: A much larger clone sits a single nucleotide away, making a read error possible. The genes are TRBV7-2 and TRBJ2-7, with a possible D match to TRBD2 (5 bases). Germline CDR1 SGHTA, CDR2 FQGNSA. The CDR3 runs 15 residues. V was clipped by 4 bases and J by 5 bases, with 18 bases between them. CDR3 sequence: CASSYMDSLLDEQYF. The CDR3 bases are TGTGCCAGCAGCTATATGGACTCACTCCTCGACGAGCAGTACTTC.

This clonotype was observed at least ten times. The rearrangement joins TRBV29-1 to TRBJ2-7; D is perhaps TRBD1 (6 bases). Germline-derived CDR1 and CDR2 are SQVTM and ANQGSEA. The CDR3 spans 14 residues. Trimming stripped 4 bases from V and 0 bases from J, with 13 bases between. The CDR3 DNA sequence: TGCAGCGTTGTTCAGGACAGAAGCTCCTACGAGCAGTACTTC. This sequence encodes CSVVQDRSSYEQYF.

This clonotype was recorded at least ten times. The genes are TRBV29-1 and TRBJ2-5, with D unclear. The V end lost 3 bases, the J end lost 2 bases, and 10 bases lay between the germline ends. Germline loops: CDR1 SQVTM, CDR2 ANQGSEA. The CDR3 loop spans 13 amino acids. Here the CDR3 DNA reads TGCAGCGTTGATATACAGAGGCAAGAGACCCAGTACTTC. Its protein is CSVDIQRQETQYF. The whole variable domain, filled in from reference TRBV29-1 and TRBJ2-5, reads SAVISQKPSRDICQRGTSLTIQCQVDSQVTMMFWYRQQPGQSLTLIATANQGSEATYESGFVIDKFPISRPNLTFSTLTVSNMSPEDSSIYLCSVDIQRQETQYFGPGTRLLVL.

This clonotype has a handful of counts. The V gene is TRBV5-1, the J gene TRBJ1-4, with 11 positions matching TRBD1. Per germline, CDR1 SGHRS and CDR2 YFSETQ. CDR3 size: 15 residues. V shed 3 bases, J shed 7 bases, and the junction held 5 bases outside the gene matches. The DNA for the CDR3 is TGCGCCAGCAGCTCCGGGACAGGGGGGAGTGAAAAACTGTTTTTT. Translated: CASSSGTGGSEKLFF.

Ten or more counts support this clonotype. V and J are TRBV20-1 and TRBJ2-7; TRBD1 agrees at 7 bases. The germline V gene encodes CDR1 DFQATT and CDR2 SNEGSKA (reference sequence). The CDR3 contains 15 residues. J lost 5 bases, V lost 3 bases, and 13 bases had no gene match. Here the CDR3 reads CSARGVFGTDDEQYF. The CDR3 nucleotides are TGCAGTGCTAGGGGGGTTTTTGGGACAGACGACGAGCAGTACTTC.

As for this clonotype: A read error is possible here, since a much larger clone lies one base away. The chain couples TRBV20-1 to TRBJ1-4; a possible D gene is TRBD1 (6 bases). The CDR3 has 16 residues. The germline CDR1 and CDR2 sequences are DFQATT and SNEGSKA (reference sequence). The CDR3 reads CSGRDPPRGDNEKLFF. As DNA, the CDR3 is TGCAGTGGTAGAGACCCTCCCAGGGGCGATAATGAAAAACTGTTTTTT.